Listed here is a single TCR beta chain. Antigen unknown. The sample belongs to a study of cytomegalovirus exposure and HLA in healthy donors. There were likely unrecorded immune exposures, though donors were nominally healthy when sampled. Germline trimming cut 3 bases from V and 4 bases from J; bases unmatched to any gene: 6. The germline V gene has CDR1 LNHDA and CDR2 SQIVND (reference sequence). The CDR3 is 15 residues long. The PCR contained 60 Vbeta and 13 Jbeta primers. The repertoire was sequenced with immunoSEQ multiplex PCR; TCRdb's copy has only in-frame clones and lacks some. The sample consists of over 85,000 clones, 60% to 80% of them appearing once. Study-level findings and limits: Trimming of TCR beta V- and J-genes showed a link, identified in a later analysis, to a missense DCLRE1C variant.

The rearrangement uses TRBV19 and TRBJ2-1, with 7 positions matching TRBD2. Material for sequencing was PBMCs. The source of this sequence is a female donor in good health and CMV-seronegative. The CDR3 loop is CASSIRGEWYNEQFF. The CDR3 coding sequence is TGTGCCAGTAGTATTCGGGGGGAATGGTACAATGAGCAGTTCTTC. The complete variable domain, with remaining parts taken from reference TRBV19 and TRBJ2-1, reads DGGITQSPKYLFRKEGQNVTLSCEQNLNHDAMYWYRQDPGQGLRLIYYSQIVNDFQKGDIAEGYSVSREKKESFPLTVTSAQKNPTAFYLCASSIRGEWYNEQFFGPGTRLTVL.